The rows below give T cell receptor beta chains drawn from one sample of a study of spatial heterogeneity in lung cancer. TCRdb analysed the 5' RACE reads with MiXCR anew, one entry per CDR3 protein. Of about 23,000 distinct CDR3 sequences in the sample, about 4.7% are singletons; the top ten hold about 5%. The specimen was PBMCs, collected at surgery. These receptors came from a male donor with early-stage non-small cell lung cancer. CDR3s include the opening cysteine and the closing phenylalanine or tryptophan. The order of the fields is D gene, clone size, V gene, J gene, CDR3 DNA, CDR3 protein. A D gene is named only where the DNA matches it firmly. A clone size is listed for some rows: how often the clone was seen (once, few, many), or a class if it is expanded.

D: TRBD1
size: -
V: TRBV28
J: TRBJ1-2
DNA: TGTGTCAGCAGTGGACAGGCTTACCGCTATGGCTACACCTTC
CDR3: CVSSGQAYRYGYTF

D: TRBD2
size: many
V: TRBV5-1
J: TRBJ2-3
DNA: TGCGCCAGCAGCTTGGAGGGACTAGCGGGTGATACGCAGTATTTT
CDR3: CASSLEGLAGDTQYF

D: TRBD1
size: many
V: TRBV28
J: TRBJ2-7
DNA: TGTGCCAGCCGGACAGGGCACGAGCAGTACTTC
CDR3: CASRTGHEQYF

D: -
size: many
V: TRBV5-5
J: TRBJ2-1
DNA: TGTGCCAGCAGCCGGGTATTTTTTGGTGCGGGAAACAATGAGCAGTTCTTC
CDR3: CASSRVFFGAGNNEQFF

D: TRBD2
size: few
V: TRBV9
J: TRBJ2-7
DNA: TGTGCCAGCAGCGCCACCTCGGGACTAGCTGGCGAGCAGTACTTC
CDR3: CASSATSGLAGEQYF

D: TRBD2
size: many
V: TRBV28
J: TRBJ2-5
DNA: TGTGCCAGCAGTTCCTCCGGGACTAGCGGGAGGGTGCCGTACTTC
CDR3: CASSSSGTSGRVPYF

D: TRBD2
size: many
V: TRBV6-6
J: TRBJ2-7
DNA: TGTGCCATTGCGGGAGGCGGCGAGCAGTACTTC
CDR3: CAIAGGGEQYF

D: TRBD1
size: many
V: TRBV27
J: TRBJ2-3
DNA: TGTGCCAGCAGTCTCCGAACCGGGACAGGGAGCACAGATACGCAGTATTTT
CDR3: CASSLRTGTGSTDTQYF

D: TRBD2
size: many
V: TRBV4-1
J: TRBJ2-1
DNA: TGCGCCAGCAGCCAAGCCGAGCGGGGCTTCTCTGCTAATGAGCAGTTCTTC
CDR3: CASSQAERGFSANEQFF

D: -
size: medium-sized
V: TRBV7-3
J: TRBJ2-5
DNA: TGTGCCAGCAGCTTACCGGGAGAGACCCAGTACTTC
CDR3: CASSLPGETQYF

D: -
size: many
V: TRBV5-6
J: TRBJ1-1
DNA: TGTGCCAGCAGGACGATCGGGAACTTGAACACTGAAGCTTTCTTT
CDR3: CASRTIGNLNTEAFF

D: TRBD1
size: few
V: TRBV6-5
J: TRBJ2-7
DNA: TGTGCCAGCAGGCCTAATCCGGGACAGGGCTCCTACGAGCAGTACTTC
CDR3: CASRPNPGQGSYEQYF

D: -
size: -
V: TRBV6-5
J: TRBJ2-1
DNA: TGTGCCAGCAGTTACTCGATGAGCAATGAGCAGTTCTTC
CDR3: CASSYSMSNEQFF

D: TRBD2
size: many
V: TRBV5-1
J: TRBJ2-1
DNA: TGCGCCAGCAGCTTGAGGGGTAGCGGGAGTGGAAATGAGCAGTTCTTC
CDR3: CASSLRGSGSGNEQFF

D: TRBD1
size: many
V: TRBV3-1
J: TRBJ1-2
DNA: TGTGCCAGCAGCCAACTACAGGGGGCTAGTGGCTACACCTTC
CDR3: CASSQLQGASGYTF

D: -
size: many
V: TRBV4-3
J: TRBJ1-2
DNA: TGCGCCAGCAGCCAAGTAGTAGGAGATGGCTACACCTTC
CDR3: CASSQVVGDGYTF

D: -
size: many
V: TRBV7-2
J: TRBJ2-3
DNA: TGTGCCAGCAGCTCCTATCCTAGCGTACCCACAGATACGCAGTATTTT
CDR3: CASSSYPSVPTDTQYF

D: TRBD1
size: many
V: TRBV6-2/TRBV6-3
J: TRBJ2-2
DNA: TGTGCCAGCAGACTACCGGGACAGGGTTGGGTAACCGGGGAGCTGTTTTTT
CDR3: CASRLPGQGWVTGELFF

D: TRBD2
size: many
V: TRBV11-2
J: TRBJ2-6
DNA: TGTGCCAGCAGCTTGGCCGGGACTAGTAAAGATTCTGGGGCCAACGTCCTGACTTTC
CDR3: CASSLAGTSKDSGANVLTF

D: -
size: -
V: TRBV24-1
J: TRBJ2-1
DNA: TGTGCCACCATCTCCCCCGTGGACAATGAGCAGTTCTTC
CDR3: CATISPVDNEQFF

D: -
size: many
V: TRBV28
J: TRBJ2-2
DNA: TGTGCCAGCTTCCAGGGTAGCGTTTTGCCCGGGGAGCTGTTTTTT
CDR3: CASFQGSVLPGELFF